The 30 T cell receptor beta chains given below trace back to one sample, sequenced in a study of cytomegalovirus exposure and HLA in healthy donors (dated by TCRdb to about 2017). The method behind the library was the immunoSEQ multiplex PCR assay. For the multiplex PCR, a mixture combining 60 forward primers for TCR Vbeta segments and 13 reverse primers for TCR Jbeta segments was used. The source is immuneACCESS, and TCRdb retained only in-frame sequences with V and J called. Part of the clones is not carried over; for the studies checked, unresolved V genes explain less than half of this, and the remainder is unexplained. This sample comprises some 76,000 clones, around 65% of them detected only once. Together, the top ten hold approximately 5% of the sample. The sample was PBMCs. The receptor set was obtained from a man aged 55 to 70 in good health and CMV-seropositive.

The V and J genes are TRBV6-4 and TRBJ2-1; TRBD2 matches at 13 bases. The CDR3 has 16 amino acids. Unmatched junction bases numbered 8, after V lost 4 bases and J lost 8 bases. Germline V lookup: CDR1 MRHNA, CDR2 SNTAGT. The CDR3 loop is CASSVGTSGARDEQFF. For the CDR3, the DNA is TGTGCCAGCAGTGTGGGGACTAGCGGGGCTCGGGATGAGCAGTTCTTC.

The chain joins TRBV7-6 to TRBJ2-1, with TRBD2 matching over 9 bases. Germline CDR1 and CDR2: SGHVS and FNYEAQ. There are 15 residues in the CDR3. V lost 6 bases, J lost 6 bases, and 9 bases stayed unmatched. The CDR3 coding sequence is TGTGCCAGCAGTTCCGGGACTAGCCCTACCAATGAGCAGTTCTTC. Its protein is CASSSGTSPTNEQFF.

This clone appeared a few times. The chain uses TRBV7-9 and TRBJ1-2, with a tentative D call TRBD1 (6 bases). From germline, CDR1 is SEHNR and CDR2 FQNEAQ (reference sequence). The CDR3 consists of 15 residues. V was cut by 4 bases and J by 4 bases, with 16 bases left in between. CDR3 nucleotide sequence: TGTGCCAGCAGCTCCTCCGGTACAGGGATCTATGGCTACACCTTC. It yields the protein CASSSSGTGIYGYTF. Full variable domain (outside the CDR3, taken from reference TRBV7-9 and TRBJ1-2): DTGVSQNPRHKITKRGQNVTFRCDPISEHNRLYWYRQTLGQGPEFLTYFQNEAQLEKSRLLSDRFSAERPKGSFSTLEIQRTEQGDSAMYLCASSSSGTGIYGYTFGSGTRLTVV.

This clone was counted once. The chain has TRBV5-1 and TRBJ2-7; a weak D match, TRBD1 (6 bases). CDR3 length: 15 residues. Between the trimmed V and J ends, which lost 4 bases and 4 bases, there was a span of 18 bases. Germline V gene lookup returns CDR1 SGHRS and CDR2 YFSETQ. The CDR3 protein is CASSRQVGTGYEQYF. CDR3 sequence (DNA): TGCGCCAGCAGCCGACAGGTGGGAACGGGATACGAGCAGTACTTC.

There are a few counts of this clone. The chain carries TRBV9 and TRBJ1-3; the D is unclear. The CDR3 has 15 amino acids. The germline V gene has CDR1 SGDLS and CDR2 YYNGEE. Trimming cost V 0 bases and J 0 bases, with 7 bases left between them. CDR3 coding DNA: TGTGCCAGCAGCGTAGCGGGGAACTCTGGAAACACCATATATTTT. Amino acid sequence: CASSVAGNSGNTIYF.

The chain employs TRBV9 and TRBJ2-5; possibly TRBD2 for D (7 bases). Trimming removed 0 bases at V and 5 bases at J, with 14 bases between. This CDR3 is 15 amino acids long. CDR1 is SGDLS and CDR2 is YYNGEE in the germline V gene. The CDR3 loop reads CASSVVGGGLETQYF. The CDR3 DNA reads as TGTGCCAGCAGCGTAGTGGGGGGGGGCCTCGAGACCCAGTACTTC. The full variable domain, with the rest looked up from reference TRBV9 and TRBJ2-5, is DSGVTQTPKHLITATGQRVTLRCSPRSGDLSVYWYQQSLDQGLQFLIQYYNGEERAKGNILERFSAQQFPDLHSELNLSSLELGDSALYFCASSVVGGGLETQYFGPGTRLLVL.

The chain has TRBV5-8 and TRBJ1-1, with D possibly being TRBD1 (5 bases). V lost 0 bases and J 5 bases, leaving 11 bases between the germline ends. In germline, CDR1 is SGHTS, CDR2 YDEGEE. This CDR3 has 14 residues. CDR3 region: CASSLGWGGTEAFF. CDR3 DNA: TGTGCCAGCAGCTTGGGCTGGGGCGGAACTGAAGCTTTCTTT. Full variable domain (rest looked up from reference TRBV5-8 and TRBJ1-1): EAGVTQSPTHLIKTRGQQATLRCSPISGHTSVYWYQQALGLGLQFLLWYDEGEERNRGNFPPRFSGRQFPNYSSELNVNALELEDSALYLCASSLGWGGTEAFFGQGTRLTVV.

This chain connects TRBV6-1 to TRBJ2-2, with TRBD2 matching over 10 bases. CDR1 is MNHNS and CDR2 is SASEGT in the germline V gene. CDR3 length equals 15 residues. V lost 4 bases, J lost 5 bases, and 4 bases stayed unmatched. CDR3 sequence reads: CASSVGSGRTGELFF. CDR3 bases: TGTGCCAGCAGTGTCGGTAGCGGGAGGACCGGGGAGCTGTTTTTT.

The V gene is TRBV27, the J gene TRBJ1-1; 9 nucleotides align to TRBD1. This CDR3 comprises 15 residues. The germline V gene has CDR1 MNHEY and CDR2 SMNVEV (reference sequence). V lost 4 bases to trimming and J lost 6 bases; unmatched junction nucleotides: 9. The CDR3 DNA is TGTGCCAGCAGTTCGGGACCGGACAGGGGAGCTGAAGCTTTCTTT. This translates into CASSSGPDRGAEAFF.

The chain recombines TRBV28 with TRBJ1-3, with a tentative D call TRBD1 (5 bases). The CDR3 sequence is 14 residues long. Germline V gene lookup returns CDR1 MDHEN and CDR2 SYDVKM. Trimming left V 3 bases short and J 3 bases short, with 9 bases between. The CDR3 spells CASSFAGIGNTIYF. CDR3 nucleotides: TGTGCCAGCAGTTTTGCAGGGATTGGAAACACCATATATTTT.

V is TRBV2 and J is TRBJ1-5; 10 positions match TRBD1. This CDR3 region has 15 residues. Germline V gene data show CDR1 as SNHLY and CDR2 as FYNNEI. Trimming at V came to 6 bases and at J to 6 bases, leaving 8 bases not matched to a gene. CDR3 in amino acids: CASSSGTGAFQPQHF. In DNA form, the CDR3 reads TGTGCCAGCAGCTCCGGGACAGGGGCTTTTCAGCCCCAGCATTTT.

V is TRBV30 and J is TRBJ1-5; D not certain. Trimming left V 3 bases short and J 0 bases short, with 6 bases between. CDR3 length: 13 amino acids. CDR1 GTSNPN and CDR2 SVGIG come from the germline V gene (reference sequence). CDR3 sequence: CAWSLDSNQPQHF. The CDR3 DNA follows: TGTGCCTGGAGCTTAGATAGCAATCAGCCCCAGCATTTT.

This chain joins TRBV18 and TRBJ1-1, with 8 bases that match TRBD1. The CDR3 covers 15 residues. The V gene end was trimmed by 4 bases and the J gene end by 5 bases; junction bases not matched to a gene: 9. CDR1 and CDR2 from the germline V gene are KGHSH and LQKENI. Written as DNA, the CDR3 is TGTGCCAGCTCACTTGCGACAGGGGCGCGGACTGAAGCTTTCTTT. Translation: CASSLATGARTEAFF.

V usage is TRBV9 and J usage is TRBJ2-1, with D possibly matching TRBD2 (6 bases). CDR1 and CDR2 from the germline V gene are SGDLS and YYNGEE. There are 17 residues in the CDR3. V shed 0 bases and J shed 0 bases, with 13 bases lying between them. The CDR3 reads CASSVGLVGSSYNEQFF. The CDR3 DNA reads TGTGCCAGCAGCGTAGGACTAGTTGGTTCCTCCTACAATGAGCAGTTCTTC.

The chain has TRBV4-3 and TRBJ2-5, with 7 bases aligning to TRBD1. The CDR3 extends over 16 amino acids. CDR1 is LGHNA and CDR2 is YSLEER in the germline V gene. J lost 5 bases, V lost 0 bases, and 9 bases had no gene match. CDR3 in DNA: TGCGCCAGCAGCCAAGAGGGACAGACCCGAGGGGAGACCCAGTACTTC. Protein: CASSQEGQTRGETQYF.

This clone has just a few counts. The sample holds other DNA sequences that translate to the same CDR3. The chain carries TRBV29-1 and TRBJ2-3, with 9 bases identical to TRBD2. V gave up 7 bases and J gave up 4 bases; unmatched junction bases: 9. The CDR3 has 14 residues. Looked up from germline, CDR1 is SQVTM and CDR2 is ANQGSEA. The CDR3 loop is CSAPRGGQADTQYF. The CDR3 bases are TGCAGCGCCCCGCGGGGGGGGCAGGCAGATACGCAGTATTTT.

This chain links TRBV9 with TRBJ2-1; D is possibly TRBD2 (5 bases). The CDR3 covers 17 residues. The V end lost 4 bases, the J end lost 0 bases, and 17 bases lay between the germline ends. Germline CDR1 reads SGDLS; CDR2 reads YYNGEE. CDR3 nucleotide sequence: TGTGCCAGCAGCTCCCCCTCCAGCGGACTCTCCTACAATGAGCAGTTCTTC. Its protein product is CASSSPSSGLSYNEQFF.

V gene TRBV30 combines with J gene TRBJ2-7, with TRBD1 identical over 7 bases. Trimming removed 2 bases from V and 4 bases from J; junction bases left unmatched: 14. Germline CDR1 is GTSNPN and CDR2 is SVGIG (reference sequence). There are 16 residues in the CDR3. The CDR3 protein is CAWSLARDQGVYEQYF. CDR3 in DNA: TGTGCCTGGAGTCTCGCTCGAGATCAGGGGGTATACGAGCAGTACTTC.

This chain links TRBV28 with TRBJ2-7, with TRBD2 matching over 14 bases. Germline V lookup: CDR1 MDHEN, CDR2 SYDVKM. V dropped 5 bases and J dropped 0; count of bases not matched to a gene: 9. The CDR3 is made up of 18 amino acids. The CDR3 DNA reads TGTGCCAGCAGTGACGGGACTAGCGGGAGAGAGGGCTCCTACGAGCAGTACTTC. Residues: CASSDGTSGREGSYEQYF. The full variable domain, completed using reference TRBV28 and TRBJ2-7, is DVKVTQSSRYLVKRTGEKVFLECVQDMDHENMFWYRQDPGLGLRLIYFSYDVKMKEKGDIPEGYSVSREKKERFSLILESASTNQTSMYLCASSDGTSGREGSYEQYFGPGTRLTVT.

The chain joins TRBV5-1 to TRBJ2-2, with 8 bases aligning to TRBD1. The CDR3 has 15 residues. With 4 bases clipped from V and 3 bases from J, the junction kept 5 bases outside the gene matches. The germline V gene has CDR1 SGHRS and CDR2 YFSETQ. CDR3 in amino acids: CASSLDRAYTGELFF. The CDR3 region has the DNA TGCGCCAGCAGCCTGGACAGGGCTTACACCGGGGAGCTGTTTTTT.

This clone was found a few times. The chain combines TRBV19 with TRBJ1-5, with D tentatively TRBD1 (6 bases). The CDR3 extends over 17 amino acids. The V end was cut by 3 bases, the J end by 0 bases, with 15 bases between. Germline V gene data show CDR1 as LNHDA and CDR2 as SQIVND (reference sequence). The CDR3 DNA reads as TGTGCCAGTAGTATTGAGAGGACAGACTTTAGCAATCAGCCCCAGCATTTT. Protein product: CASSIERTDFSNQPQHF.

The chain is built from TRBV27 and TRBJ2-3; TRBD2 agrees at 9 bases. CDR1 MNHEY and CDR2 SMNVEV come from the germline V gene (reference sequence). There are 15 residues in the CDR3. V lost 6 bases and J lost 4; bases outside the gene matches: 8. This chain's CDR3 is CASSPSGANSDTQYF. The CDR3 coding sequence is TGTGCCAGCAGCCCTAGCGGGGCCAACTCAGATACGCAGTATTTT.

The V and J genes are TRBV5-1 and TRBJ2-5, with 8 bases that match TRBD2. The CDR3 extends over 15 amino acids. V shed 4 bases, J shed 5 bases, and the junction held 10 bases outside the gene matches. CDR1 SGHRS and CDR2 YFSETQ come from the germline V gene. The CDR3 reads CASSGPGSGGETQYF. CDR3 DNA sequence: TGCGCCAGCAGCGGCCCGGGGAGCGGGGGTGAGACCCAGTACTTC.

This chain connects TRBV5-1 to TRBJ2-5; D is uncertain. The CDR3 is 13 residues long. V was trimmed by 4 bases and J by 1 base, leaving 8 bases between them. Germline V CDR1 and CDR2: SGHRS, YFSETQ. The CDR3 loop is CASSAATQETQYF. The DNA for the CDR3 is TGCGCCAGCAGCGCGGCAACCCAAGAGACCCAGTACTTC. Based on the CDR3 plus reference TRBV5-1 and TRBJ2-5, the full variable domain is KAGVTQTPRYLIKTRGQQVTLSCSPISGHRSVSWYQQTPGQGLQFLFEYFSETQRNKGNFPGRFSGRQFSNSRSEMNVSTLELGDSALYLCASSAATQETQYFGPGTRLLVL.

This clone was detected once. This sequence joins TRBV7-9 and TRBJ1-1; no clear D. Germline lookup yields CDR1 SEHNR and CDR2 FQNEAQ (reference sequence). The V end was cut by 5 bases, the J end by 4 bases, with 11 bases between. The CDR3 is 13 residues long. The CDR3 DNA follows: TGTGCCAGCAGCCCGGGGTACACCACTGAAGCTTTCTTT. Amino acid sequence: CASSPGYTTEAFF.

This rearrangement joins TRBV7-2 to TRBJ1-3; no clear D. V was cut by 1 base and J by 0 bases, with 4 bases left in between. Per germline, CDR1 SGHTA and CDR2 FQGNSA. The CDR3 is 14 residues long. The CDR3 spells CASSLDSSGNTIYF. CDR3 coding DNA: TGTGCCAGCAGCTTAGACAGCTCTGGAAACACCATATATTTT.

The chain recombines TRBV11-2 with TRBJ1-1; the D gene is possibly TRBD1 (5 bases). V lost 1 base, J lost 1 base, and 13 bases lay in between. This CDR3 region has 16 residues. Germline CDR1 SGHAT, CDR2 FQNNGV. DNA for the CDR3: TGTGCCAGCAGCTTAGTCCCCGGGCAGGGGAACACTGAAGCTTTCTTT. It codes for CASSLVPGQGNTEAFF.

This clone turned up a few times. The chain recombines TRBV7-7 with TRBJ2-3; TRBD2 matches at 10 bases. The CDR3 spans 15 residues. CDR1 and CDR2 from the germline V gene are SSHAT and FNYEAQ (reference sequence). Losses at the gene ends were 1 base for V and 5 bases for J; bases not matched to a gene: 3. The CDR3 DNA is TGTGCCAGCAGCTTAGGGGCTAGCGGGGGAGATACGCAGTATTTT. This sequence encodes CASSLGASGGDTQYF.

This clone turned up a few times. The rearrangement joins TRBV10-1 to TRBJ2-7; tentatively, D is TRBD2 (5 bases). This CDR3 contains 13 residues. Between the trimmed V and J ends, which lost 3 bases and 4 bases, there was a span of 10 bases. Germline lookup yields CDR1 WNHNN and CDR2 SYGVQD (reference sequence). The CDR3 DNA reads as TGCGCCAGCAGTGACAGAGAGGGTTACGAGCAGTACTTC. Its protein product is CASSDREGYEQYF.

Note on this clone: The junction departs from germline at one end; a sequencing error may be responsible. DNA of the CDR3: TGTTCCAGCAGCTTGGGGGGAGCCGGCGAGCAGTACTTC. Protein product: CSSSLGGAGEQYF. The rearrangement uses TRBV7-9 and TRBJ2-7, with D perhaps matching TRBD2 (6 bases). There are 13 residues in the CDR3. Germline V gene data show CDR1 as SEHNR and CDR2 as FQNEAQ (reference sequence).